A single sample is the source of the 12 T cell receptor beta chains below, sequenced in a study of early T cells in non-severe SARS-CoV-2 infection. TCRdb processed the 5' RACE reads anew with MiXCR; each CDR3 protein has one entry. In the table there are over 50,000 distinct CDR3 sequences, roughly 8.2% of which are singletons. The sample comprised whole blood. All receptors derive from an adult who was a healthcare worker with PCR-confirmed SARS-CoV-2 infection or an uninfected control (not recorded which).

This clonotype occurred a few times. The chain uses TRBV9 and TRBJ1-3; unclear D gene. Germline V gives CDR1 SGDLS, CDR2 YYNGEE. The ends were cut back, 0 bases at V and 0 bases at J, with 7 bases in the middle. The CDR3 contains 15 residues. The CDR3 DNA sequence: TGTGCCAGCAGCGTAGGCGGGTCCTCTGGAAACACCATATATTTT. As protein: CASSVGGSSGNTIYF. The full variable domain, completed using reference TRBV9 and TRBJ1-3, is DSGVTQTPKHLITATGQRVTLRCSPRSGDLSVYWYQQSLDQGLQFLIQYYNGEERAKGNILERFSAQQFPDLHSELNLSSLELGDSALYFCASSVGGSSGNTIYFGEGSWLTVV.

The CDR3, as DNA: TGTGCCAGCAGTCACGGGGAGACGACACAGTACGAGCAGTACTTC. This codes for CASSHGETTQYEQYF. This chain uses TRBV6-1 with TRBJ2-7; TRBD2 might be the D (5 bases). The V gene's germline CDR1 is MNHNS and CDR2 SASEGT. The CDR3 spans 15 residues. V lost 5 bases and J 4 bases, leaving 18 bases between the germline ends.

As to this clonotype: Given a much more abundant clone one base away, this may be a read error. This sequence joins TRBV28 and TRBJ2-5; a weak D match, TRBD1 (5 bases). Looked up from germline, CDR1 is MDHEN and CDR2 is SYDVKM. Trimming took 2 bases from V and 2 from J, leaving 6 bases between them. CDR3 size: 13 residues. This CDR3 is CASSLGHQETQYF. CDR3 nucleotides: TGTGCCAGCAGTTTAGGACATCAAGAGACCCAGTACTTC.

V and J are TRBV3-1 and TRBJ2-5, with 9 bases identical to TRBD1. Trimming cost V 4 bases and J 3 bases; bases outside gene matches: 6. The CDR3 spans 15 residues. CDR1 LGHDT and CDR2 YNNKEL come from the germline V gene (reference sequence). The CDR3 sequence: CASSRLRTGEETQYF. As DNA, the CDR3 is TGTGCCAGCAGCCGCCTGCGGACAGGGGAAGAGACCCAGTACTTC.

The chain has TRBV5-5 and TRBJ1-6, with TRBD1 matching 7 bases. The germline CDR1 and CDR2 sequences are SGHKS and YYEKEE (reference sequence). V shed 4 bases, J shed 7 bases, and the junction held 11 bases outside the gene matches. This CDR3 is 16 amino acids long. The CDR3 reads CASSLYTGATNSPLHF. As DNA, the CDR3 is TGTGCCAGCAGCCTCTACACAGGGGCGACCAATTCACCCCTCCACTTT.

This chain joins TRBV7-2 and TRBJ2-1; D uncertain. The CDR3 totals 11 residues. V dropped 5 bases and J dropped 10 bases, with 9 bases sitting between them. The V gene's germline CDR1 is SGHTA and CDR2 FQGNSA. The CDR3 DNA sequence: TGTGCCAGCAGCCGGCGGAGAGAGCAGTTCTTC. Its protein product is CASSRRREQFF.

This clonotype has just a few counts. The CDR3 reads CASSGEADTQYF. Here the CDR3 DNA reads TGTGCCAGCAGCGGGGAAGCGGATACGCAGTATTTT. The gene calls are TRBV9 and TRBJ2-3, with D unclear. Between the trimmed V and J ends, which lost 3 bases and 6 bases, there was a span of 8 bases. CDR1 and CDR2 (germline): SGDLS, YYNGEE. This CDR3 comprises 12 residues.

In its sample, this clonotype was seen many times. For the CDR3, the DNA is TGTGCCAGCAGTTTAGGTAGCGGGGGCCCCTACAATGAGCAGTTCTTC. This sequence encodes CASSLGSGGPYNEQFF. The chain is built from TRBV12-3 or TRBV12-4 and TRBJ2-1, with TRBD2 matching 9 bases. Unmatched junction bases numbered 3, after V lost 1 base and J lost 2 bases. The CDR3 loop spans 16 amino acids.

This clonotype was found many times. V usage is TRBV5-1 and J usage is TRBJ2-3; 7 bases are shared with TRBD2. CDR1 and CDR2 (germline): SGHRS, YFSETQ. This CDR3 region has 14 residues. Trimming removed 10 bases from V and 4 bases from J; junction bases left unmatched: 12. The CDR3 coding sequence is TGCGCCGGATCACTCGGGGGGAATGCAGATACGCAGTATTTT. It is translated as CAGSLGGNADTQYF.

This clonotype was counted between two and nine times. The chain couples TRBV5-5 to TRBJ2-7; no firm D call. Trimming shortened V by 2 bases and J by 0 bases, and 9 bases separated the two germline ends. This CDR3 region has 14 residues. Germline V gene sequence: CDR1 SGHKS, CDR2 YYEKEE (reference sequence). CDR3 in amino acids: CASSFPGSSYEQYF. The CDR3 region has the DNA TGTGCCAGCAGCTTCCCAGGAAGCTCCTACGAGCAGTACTTC.

The sample holds many counts of this clonotype. The J gene is TRBJ1-3, the V gene TRBV20-1; 7 bases are shared with TRBD1. The germline gives CDR1 DFQATT, CDR2 SNEGSKA (reference sequence). The CDR3 totals 15 residues. V was pared by 0 bases and J by 5 bases, with 7 bases of the junction left unmatched. CDR3: CSARDRTTGRNTIYF. For the CDR3, the DNA is TGCAGTGCTAGAGATCGTACGACAGGGAGAAACACCATATATTTT.

This clonotype was counted ten times or more. The J gene is TRBJ2-1, the V gene TRBV7-9; no clear D gene. V lost 2 bases and J lost 8, with 7 bases in between. Germline CDR1 is SEHNR and CDR2 is FQNEAQ (reference sequence). The CDR3 consists of 12 residues. Written as DNA, the CDR3 is TGTGCCAGCAGCTTACAGAGCGATGAGCAGTTCTTC. As protein: CASSLQSDEQFF.